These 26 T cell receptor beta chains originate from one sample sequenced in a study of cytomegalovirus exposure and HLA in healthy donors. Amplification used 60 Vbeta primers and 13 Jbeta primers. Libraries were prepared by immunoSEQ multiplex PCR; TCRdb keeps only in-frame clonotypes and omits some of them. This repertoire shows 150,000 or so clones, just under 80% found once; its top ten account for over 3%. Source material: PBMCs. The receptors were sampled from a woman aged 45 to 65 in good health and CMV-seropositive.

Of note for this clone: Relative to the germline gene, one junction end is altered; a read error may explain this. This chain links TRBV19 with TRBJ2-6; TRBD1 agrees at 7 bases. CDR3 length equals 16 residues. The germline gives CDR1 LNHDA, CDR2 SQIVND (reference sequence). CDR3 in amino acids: CASSMIVATGANGLTF. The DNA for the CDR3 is TGTGCCAGTAGTATGATAGTTGCTACAGGGGCCAACGGCCTGACTTTC. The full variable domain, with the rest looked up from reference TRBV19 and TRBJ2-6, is DGGITQSPKYLFRKEGQNVTLSCEQNLNHDAMYWYRQDPGQGLRLIYYSQIVNDFQKGDIAEGYSVSREKKESFPLTVTSAQKNPTAFYLCASSMIVATGANGLTFGAGSRLTVL.

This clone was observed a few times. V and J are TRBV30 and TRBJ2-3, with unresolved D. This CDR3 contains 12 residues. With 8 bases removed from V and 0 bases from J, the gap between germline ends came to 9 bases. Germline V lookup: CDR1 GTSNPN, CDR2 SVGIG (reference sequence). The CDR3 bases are TGTGCCAGTAGTGCTAGCACAGATACGCAGTATTTT. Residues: CASSASTDTQYF.

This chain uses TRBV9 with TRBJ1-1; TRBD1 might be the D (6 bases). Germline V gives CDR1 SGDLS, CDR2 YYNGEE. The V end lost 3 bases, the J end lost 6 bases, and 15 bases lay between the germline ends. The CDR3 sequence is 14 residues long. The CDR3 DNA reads TGTGCCAGCAGCGGAACCAACAGGGCCGCTGAAGCTTTCTTT. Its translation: CASSGTNRAAEAFF.

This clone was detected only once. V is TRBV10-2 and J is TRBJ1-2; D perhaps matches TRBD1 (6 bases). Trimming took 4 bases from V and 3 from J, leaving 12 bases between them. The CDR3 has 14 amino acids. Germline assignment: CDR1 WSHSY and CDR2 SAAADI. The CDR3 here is CASSVARGDYGYTF. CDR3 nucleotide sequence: TGCGCCAGCAGTGTCGCCAGGGGTGACTATGGCTACACCTTC.

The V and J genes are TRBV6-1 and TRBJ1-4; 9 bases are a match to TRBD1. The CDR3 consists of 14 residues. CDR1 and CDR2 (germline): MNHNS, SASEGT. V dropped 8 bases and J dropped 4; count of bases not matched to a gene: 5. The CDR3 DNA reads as TGTGCCAGCGGAGGGGGACAGGGTAATGAAAAACTGTTTTTT. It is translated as CASGGGQGNEKLFF.

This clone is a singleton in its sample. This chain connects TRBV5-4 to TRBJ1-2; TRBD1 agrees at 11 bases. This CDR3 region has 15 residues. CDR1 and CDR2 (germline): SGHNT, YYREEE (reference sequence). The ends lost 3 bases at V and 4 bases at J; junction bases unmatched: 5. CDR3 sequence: CASSSGDRGFYGYTF. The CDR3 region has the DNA TGTGCCAGCAGCTCAGGGGACAGGGGGTTCTATGGCTACACCTTC.

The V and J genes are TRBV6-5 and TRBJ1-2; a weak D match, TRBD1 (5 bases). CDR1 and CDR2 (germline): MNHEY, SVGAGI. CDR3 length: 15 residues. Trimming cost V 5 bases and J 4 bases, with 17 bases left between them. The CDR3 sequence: CASSRTTDQTYGYTF. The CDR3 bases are TGTGCCAGCAGTAGAACGACAGATCAAACCTATGGCTACACCTTC.

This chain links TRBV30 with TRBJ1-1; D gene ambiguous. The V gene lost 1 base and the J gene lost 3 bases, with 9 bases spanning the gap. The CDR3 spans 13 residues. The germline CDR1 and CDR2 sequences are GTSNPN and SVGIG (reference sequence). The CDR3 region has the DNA TGTGCCTGGAGTGGAGGATCGGACACTGAAGCTTTCTTT. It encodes CAWSGGSDTEAFF.

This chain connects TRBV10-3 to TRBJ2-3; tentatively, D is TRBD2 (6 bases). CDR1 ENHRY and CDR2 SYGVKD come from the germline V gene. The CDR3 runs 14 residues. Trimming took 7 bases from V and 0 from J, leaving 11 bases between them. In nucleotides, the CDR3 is TGTGCCATCAACGCGGGGAGGAGCACAGATACGCAGTATTTT. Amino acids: CAINAGRSTDTQYF.

The CDR3 is CASSSYGLAGQETQYF. CDR3 DNA sequence: TGTGCCAGCAGCTCCTATGGACTAGCGGGTCAAGAGACCCAGTACTTC. The rearrangement uses TRBV13 and TRBJ2-5, with 11 nucleotides matching TRBD2. This CDR3 is built from 16 residues. Germline values: CDR1 PRHDT, CDR2 FYEKMQ (reference sequence). Unmatched junction bases numbered 6, after V lost 4 bases and J lost 2 bases.

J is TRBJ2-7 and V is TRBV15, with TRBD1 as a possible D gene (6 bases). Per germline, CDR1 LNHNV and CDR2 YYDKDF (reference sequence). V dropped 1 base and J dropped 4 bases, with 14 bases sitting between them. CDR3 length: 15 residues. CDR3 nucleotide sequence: TGTGCCACCAGCAGAGGAACAGGGTGGGAGTACGAGCAGTACTTC. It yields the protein CATSRGTGWEYEQYF.

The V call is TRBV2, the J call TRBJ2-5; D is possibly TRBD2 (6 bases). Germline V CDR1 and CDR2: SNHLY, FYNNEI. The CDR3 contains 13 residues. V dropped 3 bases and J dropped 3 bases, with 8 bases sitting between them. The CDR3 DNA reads TGTGCCAGCAGTGAGTGGGGGGAAGAGACCCAGTACTTC. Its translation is CASSEWGEETQYF.

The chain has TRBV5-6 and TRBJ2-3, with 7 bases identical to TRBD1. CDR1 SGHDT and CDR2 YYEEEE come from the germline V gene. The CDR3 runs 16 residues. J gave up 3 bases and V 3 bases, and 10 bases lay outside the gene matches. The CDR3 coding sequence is TGTGCCAGCAGCTGGGGCCTGGCAGGGGGTACAGATACGCAGTATTTT. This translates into CASSWGLAGGTDTQYF.

The CDR3 loop is CASSLGGGEVGYTF. In nucleotides, the CDR3 is TGTGCCAGCAGCTTAGGTGGTGGGGAGGTCGGCTACACCTTC. V gene TRBV7-2 combines with J gene TRBJ1-2; D is uncertain. Trimming pared 1 base from V and 8 bases from J, leaving 14 bases between. Germline V gene data show CDR1 as SGHTA and CDR2 as FQGNSA. This CDR3 comprises 14 residues.

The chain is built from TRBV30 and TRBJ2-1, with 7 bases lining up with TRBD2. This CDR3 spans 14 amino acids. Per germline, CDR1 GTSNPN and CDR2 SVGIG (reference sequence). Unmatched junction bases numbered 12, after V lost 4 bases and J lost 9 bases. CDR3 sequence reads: CAWTPGGRVGEQFF. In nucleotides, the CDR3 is TGTGCCTGGACTCCCGGCGGGAGAGTCGGTGAGCAGTTCTTC.

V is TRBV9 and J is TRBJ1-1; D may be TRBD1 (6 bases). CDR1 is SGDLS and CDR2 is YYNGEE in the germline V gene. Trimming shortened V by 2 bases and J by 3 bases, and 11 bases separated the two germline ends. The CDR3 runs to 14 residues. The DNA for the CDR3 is TGTGCCAGCAGCGTTTCAGGGGCCCACACTGAAGCTTTCTTT. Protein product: CASSVSGAHTEAFF. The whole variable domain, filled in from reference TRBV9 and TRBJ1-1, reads DSGVTQTPKHLITATGQRVTLRCSPRSGDLSVYWYQQSLDQGLQFLIQYYNGEERAKGNILERFSAQQFPDLHSELNLSSLELGDSALYFCASSVSGAHTEAFFGQGTRLTVV.

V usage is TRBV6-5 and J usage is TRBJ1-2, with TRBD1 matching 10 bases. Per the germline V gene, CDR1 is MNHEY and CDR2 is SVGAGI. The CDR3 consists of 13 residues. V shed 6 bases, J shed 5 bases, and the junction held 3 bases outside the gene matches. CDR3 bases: TGTGCCAGCAGAGAGGGACAGGGGTATGGCTACACCTTC. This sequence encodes CASREGQGYGYTF.

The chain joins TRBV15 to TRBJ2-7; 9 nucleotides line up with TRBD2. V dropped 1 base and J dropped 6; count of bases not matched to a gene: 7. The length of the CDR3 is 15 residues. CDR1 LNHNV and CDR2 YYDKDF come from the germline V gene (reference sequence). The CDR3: CATSRAPSGVFEQYF. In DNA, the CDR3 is TGTGCCACCAGCAGAGCCCCTAGCGGGGTTTTCGAGCAGTACTTC.

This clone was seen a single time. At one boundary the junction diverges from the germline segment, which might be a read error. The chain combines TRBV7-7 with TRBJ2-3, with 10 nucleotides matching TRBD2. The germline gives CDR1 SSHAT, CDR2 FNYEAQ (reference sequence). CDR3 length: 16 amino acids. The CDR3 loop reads CASSPPGTSGTDTQYF. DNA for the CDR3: TGTGCTAGCAGCCCCCCCGGGACTAGCGGCACAGATACGCAGTATTTT.

CDR3 in DNA: TGCAGCGTTGAAGACCGACAGAGCGCCGCGAACACCGGGGAGCTGTTTTTT. Translated, it gives CSVEDRQSAANTGELFF. The chain has TRBV29-1 and TRBJ2-2, with D tentatively TRBD1 (5 bases). The CDR3 is 17 amino acids. Germline V lookup: CDR1 SQVTM, CDR2 ANQGSEA. V shed 0 bases and J shed 0 bases, with 14 bases lying between them.

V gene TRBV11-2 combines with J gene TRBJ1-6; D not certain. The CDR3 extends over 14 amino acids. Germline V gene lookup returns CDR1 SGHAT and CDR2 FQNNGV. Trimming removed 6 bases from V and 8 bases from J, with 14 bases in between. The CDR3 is CASSHLEGDSPLHF. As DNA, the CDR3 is TGTGCCAGCAGTCATCTCGAGGGTGATTCACCCCTCCACTTT.

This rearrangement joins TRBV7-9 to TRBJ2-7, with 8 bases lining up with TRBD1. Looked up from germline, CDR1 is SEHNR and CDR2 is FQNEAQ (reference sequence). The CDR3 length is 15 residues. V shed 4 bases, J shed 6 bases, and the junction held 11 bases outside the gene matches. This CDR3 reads CASSSGRTGSLEQYF. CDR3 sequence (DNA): TGTGCCAGCAGCTCCGGACGGACAGGGAGCCTCGAGCAGTACTTC.

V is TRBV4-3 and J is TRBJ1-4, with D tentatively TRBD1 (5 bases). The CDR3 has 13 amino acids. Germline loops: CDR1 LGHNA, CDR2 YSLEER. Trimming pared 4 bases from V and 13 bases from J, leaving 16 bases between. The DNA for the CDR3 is TGCGCCAGCAGCCCCGGCGGTTATGACAGACTGTTTTTT. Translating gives CASSPGGYDRLFF.

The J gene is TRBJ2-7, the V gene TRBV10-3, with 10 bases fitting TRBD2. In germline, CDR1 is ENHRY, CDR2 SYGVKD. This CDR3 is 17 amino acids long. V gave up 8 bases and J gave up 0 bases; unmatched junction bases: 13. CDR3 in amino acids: CAIGLAGSGGSSYEQYF. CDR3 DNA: TGTGCCATCGGGCTCGCCGGTAGCGGGGGGAGCTCCTACGAGCAGTACTTC.

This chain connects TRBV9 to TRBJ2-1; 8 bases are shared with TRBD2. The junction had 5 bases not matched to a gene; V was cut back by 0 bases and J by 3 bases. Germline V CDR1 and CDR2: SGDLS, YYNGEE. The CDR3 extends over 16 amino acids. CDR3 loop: CASSVAGSGNYNEQFF. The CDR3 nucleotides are TGTGCCAGCAGCGTAGCGGGTAGCGGGAACTACAATGAGCAGTTCTTC. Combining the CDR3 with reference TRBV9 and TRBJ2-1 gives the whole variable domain DSGVTQTPKHLITATGQRVTLRCSPRSGDLSVYWYQQSLDQGLQFLIQYYNGEERAKGNILERFSAQQFPDLHSELNLSSLELGDSALYFCASSVAGSGNYNEQFFGPGTRLTVL.

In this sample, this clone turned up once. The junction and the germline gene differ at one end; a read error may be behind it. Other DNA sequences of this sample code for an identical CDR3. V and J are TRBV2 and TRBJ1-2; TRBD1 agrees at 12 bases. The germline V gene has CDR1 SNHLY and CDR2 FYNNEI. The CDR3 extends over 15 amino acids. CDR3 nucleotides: TGTGCCAGCAGCGAAGGGGGGACAGGGGGCCGTGGCTACACCTTC. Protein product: CASSEGGTGGRGYTF.